This TCR beta chain came from a study of pediatric ulcerative colitis. One to two pinch biopsies were taken from the rectum during colonoscopy. Clones were sequenced by immunoSEQ multiplex PCR, and TCRdb holds only the in-frame ones, with some missing. Here the sample spans around 13,000 clones, approximately 80% being singletons. The CDR3 runs 14 residues. V lost 7 bases and J lost 0; bases outside the gene matches: 5. From germline, CDR1 is LNHDA and CDR2 SQIVND (reference sequence). This receptor was identified in a boy aged 10-17 years who was a control in a study of pediatric ulcerative colitis. Sequencing was carried out using gut tissue. The rearrangement links TRBV19 to TRBJ1-1; 7 bases map to TRBD1. CDR3 protein: CASMEGAVNTEAFF. The DNA for the CDR3 is TGTGCCAGTATGGAGGGGGCGGTGAACACTGAAGCTTTCTTT.